The 27 T cell receptor beta chains listed next were all sequenced from one sample in a study of blood T cell repertoires in COVID-19. The method was immunoSEQ multiplex PCR; TCRdb's version includes in-frame clones alone and lacks a portion of them. The sample carries about 270,000 clones, about nine tenths recorded once. The sample taken for sequencing was peripheral blood. The receptor set was obtained from a man aged 40-50 years with active or convalescent COVID-19.

The chain uses TRBV6-5 and TRBJ2-2, with TRBD1 matching 7 bases. The CDR3 contains 13 residues. CDR1 MNHEY and CDR2 SVGAGI come from the germline V gene. The trim removed 6 bases at V and 7 bases at J, leaving 5 bases unmatched. CDR3 in DNA: TGTGCCAGCAGCTTGGGACAGTACGGGGAGCTGTTTTTT. This encodes CASSLGQYGELFF.

The J gene is TRBJ2-7, the V gene TRBV3-1 (or the pseudogene TRBV3-2); a possible D gene is TRBD2 (5 bases). Per germline, CDR1 LGHDT and CDR2 YNNKEL (reference sequence). Trimming stripped 4 bases from V and 5 bases from J, with 12 bases between. The CDR3 has 13 amino acids. CDR3 amino acids: CASSLQEADEQYF. CDR3 coding DNA: TGTGCCAGCAGCCTTCAGGAGGCCGACGAGCAGTACTTC.

V is TRBV27 and J is TRBJ1-2; D gene unclear. The CDR3 loop spans 15 amino acids. Germline V gene data show CDR1 as MNHEY and CDR2 as SMNVEV (reference sequence). With 5 bases removed from V and 4 bases from J, the gap between germline ends came to 17 bases. CDR3 coding DNA: TGTGCCAGCAGTCCGCCGGGATCCGTATTCTATGGCTACACCTTC. This sequence encodes CASSPPGSVFYGYTF.

The chain couples TRBV14 to TRBJ2-7; perhaps TRBD1 as D (5 bases). The V end was cut by 0 bases, the J end by 1 base, with 13 bases between. The CDR3 consists of 16 residues. Per germline, CDR1 SGHDN and CDR2 FVKESK. The CDR3 DNA reads as TGTGCCAGCAGCCAAGATCCGACAGTTCCGTCCTACGAGCAGTACTTC. This sequence encodes CASSQDPTVPSYEQYF.

The chain links TRBV5-5 to TRBJ2-7, with 7 bases that match TRBD1. V shed 4 bases, J shed 2 bases, and the junction held 3 bases outside the gene matches. The germline gives CDR1 SGHKS, CDR2 YYEKEE (reference sequence). The CDR3 is 13 residues long. The CDR3 DNA follows: TGTGCCAGCAGCAAGGGACAGACCTACGAGCAGTACTTC. This translates into CASSKGQTYEQYF. The full variable domain, its missing parts supplied by reference TRBV5-5 and TRBJ2-7, is DAGVTQSPTHLIKTRGQQVTLRCSPISGHKSVSWYQQVLGQGPQFIFQYYEKEERGRGNFPDRFSARQFPNYSSELNVNALLLGDSALYLCASSKGQTYEQYFGPGTRLTVT.

The rearrangement links TRBV27 to TRBJ2-7, with TRBD2 matching over 8 bases. The germline V gene encodes CDR1 MNHEY and CDR2 SMNVEV (reference sequence). Trimming at V came to 3 bases and at J to 5 bases, leaving 3 bases not matched to a gene. The CDR3 is made up of 13 amino acids. The CDR3 region has the DNA TGTGCCAGCAGTTTCGGGAGGGTCAACGAGCAGTACTTC. Translating gives CASSFGRVNEQYF.

CDR3: CASSLARGGSTDTQYF. CDR3 sequence (DNA): TGTGCCAGCAGCTTGGCTCGGGGGGGTAGCACAGATACGCAGTATTTT. The chain recombines TRBV5-5 with TRBJ2-3, with TRBD2 identical over 8 bases. V lost 0 bases, J lost 0 bases, and 3 bases stayed unmatched. Germline CDR1 SGHKS, CDR2 YYEKEE (reference sequence). The CDR3 length is 16 residues.

CDR3 residues: CASSRVPLDSSFF. The DNA of the CDR3 is TGTGCCAGCTCACGTGTTCCCTTAGACAGCTCTTTCTTT. This sequence joins TRBV18 and TRBJ1-1; D is possibly TRBD1 (5 bases). CDR3 length: 13 residues. Germline V gene sequence: CDR1 KGHSH, CDR2 LQKENI. Trimming shortened V by 4 bases and J by 12 bases, and 18 bases separated the two germline ends.

This chain joins TRBV4-2 and TRBJ2-2; the match to TRBD2 covers 14 bases. The CDR3 spans 16 residues. V dropped 4 bases and J dropped 6; count of bases not matched to a gene: 4. The germline gives CDR1 LGHNA, CDR2 YNFKEQ. The CDR3 here is CASSRGLAGGAGELFF. CDR3 nucleotide sequence: TGTGCCAGCAGCCGCGGACTAGCGGGAGGAGCCGGGGAGCTGTTTTTT.

V is TRBV2 and J is TRBJ1-2; D is undetermined. V lost 3 bases, J lost 4 bases, and 9 bases lay in between. Germline values: CDR1 SNHLY, CDR2 FYNNEI. The CDR3 runs to 13 residues. CDR3 nucleotides: TGTGCCAGCAGTGAGCGGGCAGTCTATGGCTACACCTTC. Its protein is CASSERAVYGYTF.

The chain couples TRBV7-9 to TRBJ1-2; 12 bases match TRBD1. J lost 3 bases, V lost 3 bases, and 11 bases had no gene match. Germline V gene data show CDR1 as SEHNR and CDR2 as FQNEAQ (reference sequence). The CDR3 is made up of 18 amino acids. The CDR3 region is CASSFSGTGGAGDYGYTF. CDR3 DNA: TGTGCCAGCAGCTTTAGTGGGACAGGGGGCGCAGGGGACTATGGCTACACCTTC.

The V call is TRBV5-1, the J call TRBJ1-2; D remains ambiguous. V was clipped by 4 bases and J by 0 bases, with 7 bases between them. The CDR3 loop spans 13 amino acids. Germline CDR1 SGHRS, CDR2 YFSETQ. Written as DNA, the CDR3 is TGCGCCAGCAGCGGACTTGCTAACTATGGCTACACCTTC. Translated, it gives CASSGLANYGYTF.

V is TRBV19 and J is TRBJ1-5; D is possibly TRBD1 (6 bases). CDR1 LNHDA and CDR2 SQIVND come from the germline V gene (reference sequence). V was pared by 0 bases and J by 7 bases, with 13 bases between. The CDR3 runs 15 residues. CDR3: CASSIEGGRGQPQHF. The CDR3 DNA sequence: TGTGCCAGTAGTATAGAGGGGGGGCGCGGGCAGCCCCAGCATTTT. Together with reference TRBV19 and TRBJ1-5, the CDR3 gives the full variable domain: DGGITQSPKYLFRKEGQNVTLSCEQNLNHDAMYWYRQDPGQGLRLIYYSQIVNDFQKGDIAEGYSVSREKKESFPLTVTSAQKNPTAFYLCASSIEGGRGQPQHFGDGTRLSIL.

This chain connects TRBV6-6 to TRBJ2-7; 9 bases map to TRBD2. The J segment lost 3 bases and the V segment lost 6 bases, leaving 9 bases of the junction unmatched. The V gene's germline CDR1 is MNHNY and CDR2 SVGAGI (reference sequence). CDR3 length: 15 residues. CDR3 DNA: TGTGCCAGCAGCCGCGGGACTAGCAGACTCTACGAGCAGTACTTC. Translating gives CASSRGTSRLYEQYF.

The gene calls are TRBV6-5 and TRBJ2-3; 10 nucleotides align to TRBD1. Germline V lookup: CDR1 MNHEY, CDR2 SVGAGI. There are 14 residues in the CDR3. The trim removed 8 bases at V and 3 bases at J, leaving 5 bases unmatched. CDR3: CASRDRGGTDTQYF. The CDR3 region has the DNA TGTGCCAGCCGGGACAGGGGAGGAACAGATACGCAGTATTTT.

This clone appeared a single time. The J gene is TRBJ2-5, the V gene TRBV28; TRBD2 matches at 7 bases. Germline V lookup: CDR1 MDHEN, CDR2 SYDVKM. This CDR3 contains 13 residues. V gave up 5 bases and J gave up 8 bases; unmatched junction bases: 8. CDR3 sequence (DNA): TGTGCCAGCAGTGAGTCGAGCGGGGAAACCCAGTACTTC. Amino acids: CASSESSGETQYF.

The chain is built from TRBV27 and TRBJ2-5; TRBD1 matches 7 bases. The CDR3 is made up of 16 amino acids. V shed 6 bases and J 5 bases; nucleotides not matched to a gene: 15. Germline V gene lookup returns CDR1 MNHEY and CDR2 SMNVEV (reference sequence). The CDR3 DNA reads as TGTGCCAGCAGGAAATATGACAGGGTAGCGTCTGAGACCCAGTACTTC. Translation: CASRKYDRVASETQYF.

This chain links TRBV30 with TRBJ2-2; TRBD2 might be the D (6 bases). The germline V gene encodes CDR1 GTSNPN and CDR2 SVGIG (reference sequence). Trimming removed 0 bases from V and 3 bases from J, with 11 bases in between. The CDR3 length is 15 residues. The DNA for the CDR3 is TGTGCCTGGAGTGTACGGTGGGGGGACACCGGGGAGCTGTTTTTT. Protein: CAWSVRWGDTGELFF.

The J gene is TRBJ2-1, the V gene TRBV6-6; D is undetermined. CDR1 and CDR2 (germline): MNHNY, SVGAGI (reference sequence). There are 11 residues in the CDR3. The germline V and J ends were trimmed by 4 bases and 12 bases, with 10 bases remaining between them. The CDR3 sequence: CASSSRVLQFF. The CDR3 nucleotides are TGTGCCAGCAGTTCACGCGTACTGCAGTTCTTC.

The V and J genes are TRBV5-1 and TRBJ2-7, with a weak D call TRBD1 (5 bases). V lost 4 bases and J 7 bases, leaving 12 bases between the germline ends. The CDR3 has 12 residues. Per the germline V gene, CDR1 is SGHRS and CDR2 is YFSETQ. The CDR3 spells CASSPFRDEQYF. The DNA for the CDR3 is TGCGCCAGCAGCCCTTTCAGGGATGAGCAGTACTTC.

The chain employs TRBV27 and TRBJ2-7; 12 positions match TRBD2. The CDR3 sequence is 15 residues long. The germline gives CDR1 MNHEY, CDR2 SMNVEV (reference sequence). Germline trimming cut 9 bases from V and 0 bases from J; bases unmatched to any gene: 6. The CDR3 DNA is TGTGCCAGTCATAGGACTAGCGGGACCTCCTACGAGCAGTACTTC. It translates to CASHRTSGTSYEQYF.

This clone has a handful of counts. The CDR3 here is CAWGRDYEQFF. The CDR3 nucleotides read TGTGCCTGGGGGAGGGATTATGAGCAGTTCTTC. The chain couples TRBV30 to TRBJ2-1; the match to TRBD2 covers 7 bases. The V gene end was trimmed by 5 bases and the J gene end by 8 bases; junction bases not matched to a gene: 3. This CDR3 has 11 amino acids. Germline CDR1 and CDR2: GTSNPN and SVGIG (reference sequence).

This chain uses TRBV5-8 with TRBJ2-7, with D possibly matching TRBD2 (6 bases). Germline V lookup: CDR1 SGHTS, CDR2 YDEGEE. The CDR3 extends over 12 amino acids. The V gene lost 6 bases and the J gene lost 13 bases, with 20 bases spanning the gap. CDR3 in amino acids: CASTLGFKGLYF. In DNA, the CDR3 is TGTGCCAGCACCCTCGGGTTTAAGGGACTCTACTTC.

This clone has a single count. The chain carries TRBV5-1 and TRBJ2-3, with 9 positions matching TRBD2. CDR1 is SGHRS, CDR2 YFSETQ, per germline. This CDR3 contains 14 residues. V trimming: 3 bases; J trimming: 6 bases; junction bases outside the gene matches: 5. This chain's CDR3 is CASSSGTSLDTQYF. CDR3 nucleotide sequence: TGCGCCAGCAGCTCCGGGACTAGCTTGGATACGCAGTATTTT.

The rearrangement links TRBV20-1 to TRBJ2-7, with 13 bases that match TRBD2. This CDR3 has 16 residues. The V segment lost 3 bases and the J segment 5 bases; nucleotides outside the gene matches: 10. Per the germline V gene, CDR1 is DFQATT and CDR2 is SNEGSKA (reference sequence). The DNA of the CDR3 is TGCAGTGCTAGTGTACTAGCGGGAGGGGAGGTCCACGAGCAGTACTTC. Residues: CSASVLAGGEVHEQYF.

This clone was seen just once. V is TRBV15 and J is TRBJ1-2, with TRBD1 matching over 8 bases. The CDR3 has 13 amino acids. Trimming removed 6 bases from V and 4 bases from J; junction bases left unmatched: 4. The germline V gene has CDR1 LNHNV and CDR2 YYDKDF (reference sequence). This CDR3 is CATSYDRGYGYTF. Here the CDR3 DNA reads TGTGCCACCAGTTACGACAGGGGCTATGGCTACACCTTC.

V is TRBV2 and J is TRBJ1-2; unclear D gene. The germline V gene encodes CDR1 SNHLY and CDR2 FYNNEI. The CDR3 extends over 12 amino acids. Trimming left V 9 bases short and J 4 bases short, with 12 bases between. The CDR3 DNA follows: TGTGCCAGAGGGAGGACTGTCTATGGCTACACCTTC. Translated, it gives CARGRTVYGYTF.